This entry lists 14 T cell receptor beta chains sequenced from one sample in a study of blood T cell repertoires in COVID-19. Assay used: immunoSEQ multiplex PCR; TCRdb lists only in-frame clones, some missing. The table records about 250,000 clones, approximately 85% of them present only once. The source material was PBMCs or T cells enriched from blood (not recorded which). These receptors came from a woman in her forties or fifties with acute COVID-19.

The chain has TRBV10-3 and TRBJ1-1; no reliable D call. Between the trimmed V and J ends, which lost 4 bases and 2 bases, there was a span of 11 bases. This CDR3 is built from 14 residues. The germline gives CDR1 ENHRY, CDR2 SYGVKD. CDR3 amino acids: CAISVEVTNTEAFF. CDR3 in DNA: TGTGCCATCAGTGTGGAGGTCACCAACACTGAAGCTTTCTTT.

This clone showed up just a few times. This sequence joins TRBV6-2 or TRBV6-3 and TRBJ1-1; D gene uncertain. CDR1 MNHEY and CDR2 SVGEGT come from the germline V gene. The CDR3 has 14 residues. V was trimmed by 5 bases and J by 0 bases, leaving 10 bases between them. CDR3 protein: CASSPWAVNTEAFF. CDR3 DNA sequence: TGTGCCAGCAGTCCCTGGGCCGTGAACACTGAAGCTTTCTTT.

The rearrangement joins TRBV7-6 to TRBJ2-7; 10 bases line up with TRBD2. Germline V gives CDR1 SGHVS, CDR2 FNYEAQ. Trimming cost V 2 bases and J 4 bases; bases outside gene matches: 5. This CDR3 has 15 residues. In DNA form, the CDR3 reads TGTGCCAGCAGCTTATCGGCTAGCGGGGGTTACGAGCAGTACTTC. Protein product: CASSLSASGGYEQYF.

This rearrangement joins TRBV7-2 to TRBJ2-7, with 8 nucleotides matching TRBD1. Germline V lookup: CDR1 SGHTA, CDR2 FQGNSA. After removal of 1 base from V and 4 bases from J, the junction contained 6 bases not matched to a gene. There are 15 residues in the CDR3. This CDR3 reads CASSLGTGIIYEQYF. The CDR3 DNA reads TGTGCCAGCAGCTTAGGGACAGGGATTATTTACGAGCAGTACTTC.

The chain couples TRBV7-9 to TRBJ2-1, with a weak D call TRBD1 (9 bases). V gave up 5 bases and J gave up 7 bases, with 21 bases separating them. This CDR3 is built from 16 residues. Germline V CDR1 and CDR2: SEHNR, FQNEAQ (reference sequence). CDR3 sequence: CASSPRGGDRVNEQFF. In DNA form, the CDR3 reads TGTGCCAGCAGCCCCCGGGGGGGGGACAGGGTAAATGAGCAGTTCTTC. The variable domain in full, with the rest retrieved from reference TRBV7-9 and TRBJ2-1, is DTGVSQNPRHKITKRGQNVTFRCDPISEHNRLYWYRQTLGQGPEFLTYFQNEAQLEKSRLLSDRFSAERPKGSFSTLEIQRTEQGDSAMYLCASSPRGGDRVNEQFFGPGTRLTVL.

The chain links TRBV7-9 to TRBJ1-2; D is uncertain. CDR3 length: 10 residues. V lost 0 bases, J lost 11 bases, and 4 bases lay in between. Germline V gene lookup returns CDR1 SEHNR and CDR2 FQNEAQ (reference sequence). CDR3 DNA: TGTGCCAGCAGCTTAGCGTCATACACCTTC. It codes for CASSLASYTF.

The V gene is TRBV7-3, the J gene TRBJ2-5, with 13 bases matching TRBD2. Germline CDR1 SGHTA, CDR2 FQGTGA. This CDR3 has 17 residues. V lost 5 bases, J lost 0 bases, and 6 bases stayed unmatched. The chain's CDR3 is CASSPMGLAGYQETQYF. The CDR3 DNA reads as TGTGCCAGCAGCCCAATGGGACTAGCGGGGTACCAAGAGACCCAGTACTTC.

This chain links TRBV18 with TRBJ2-7, with D uncertain. The CDR3 loop spans 13 amino acids. Germline V gives CDR1 KGHSH, CDR2 LQKENI. V lost 4 bases, J lost 7 bases, and 14 bases lay in between. The CDR3 nucleotides read TGTGCCAGCTCACTTCAGAGTTCTAGAGAGCAGTACTTC. Translating gives CASSLQSSREQYF.

This clone came up a few times. Other DNA sequences in the same sample also yield this CDR3. This chain uses TRBV11-2 with TRBJ1-5; TRBD1 matches 8 bases. V lost 4 bases, J lost 3 bases, and 5 bases stayed unmatched. Per germline, CDR1 SGHAT and CDR2 FQNNGV. This CDR3 comprises 15 residues. The CDR3 region is CASSSGTGSNQPQHF. CDR3 in DNA: TGTGCCAGCAGCTCCGGGACAGGTTCCAATCAGCCCCAGCATTTT.

This rearrangement joins TRBV19 to TRBJ1-5; tentatively, D is TRBD1 (5 bases). V dropped 5 bases and J dropped 6 bases, with 14 bases sitting between them. Germline assignment: CDR1 LNHDA and CDR2 SQIVND (reference sequence). The CDR3 contains 14 residues. CDR3 nucleotide sequence: TGTGCCAGTAGTCCAGGGAGGGCGGTTCAGCCCCAGCATTTT. Translated, it gives CASSPGRAVQPQHF.

The chain joins TRBV4-1 to TRBJ2-7, with a possible D match to TRBD2 (6 bases). Germline-derived CDR1 and CDR2 are MGHRA and YSYEKL. The CDR3 is 17 amino acids. Trimming cost V 0 bases and J 0 bases, with 15 bases left between them. The CDR3 loop reads CASSQEGWASDSYEQYF. CDR3 DNA: TGCGCCAGCAGCCAAGAAGGCTGGGCTAGCGACTCCTACGAGCAGTACTTC.

This sequence joins TRBV25-1 and TRBJ2-5, with 8 bases lining up with TRBD1. CDR3 length: 13 residues. The V gene end was trimmed by 4 bases and the J gene end by 5 bases; junction bases not matched to a gene: 3. Germline loops: CDR1 MGHDK, CDR2 SYGVNS. CDR3 residues: CASSGTGLETQYF. For the CDR3, the DNA is TGTGCCAGCAGTGGGACAGGGTTGGAGACCCAGTACTTC.

This sequence joins TRBV11-2 and TRBJ1-2, with D uncertain. Germline loops: CDR1 SGHAT, CDR2 FQNNGV. The CDR3 contains 15 residues. The V and J ends lost 0 bases and 0 bases respectively, with 8 bases between them. The CDR3, as DNA: TGTGCCAGCAGCTTAGAGGGAGCCGCTAACTATGGCTACACCTTC. Translation: CASSLEGAANYGYTF.

The chain carries TRBV19 and TRBJ1-2, with a possible D match to TRBD1 (6 bases). Per germline, CDR1 LNHDA and CDR2 SQIVND (reference sequence). There are 14 residues in the CDR3. V was shortened by 9 bases and J by 3 bases, with 17 bases between the two germline ends. CDR3 nucleotide sequence: TGTGCCAGATTACATCGACAGGCCTACTATGGCTACACCTTC. Its translation: CARLHRQAYYGYTF.